This T cell receptor (beta chain) was retrieved from a study of cytomegalovirus exposure and HLA in healthy donors. General study results and limits: TCR beta chains numbering more than 150 were designated cytomegalovirus-associated. As a later analysis revealed, most CMV-associated TCR beta chains appeared HLA-restricted.

Details on this clone: Its matching antigen is unknown.

The CDR3 contains 15 residues. CDR1 LNHNV and CDR2 YYDKDF come from the germline V gene (reference sequence). J lost 9 bases, V lost 1 base, and 5 bases had no gene match. The PCR contained 60 Vbeta and 13 Jbeta primers. Sequenced by immunoSEQ multiplex PCR; TCRdb stores in-frame clones only, minus some. The profile shows approximately 160,000 clones, roughly 75% of them singletons. The V call is TRBV15, the J call TRBJ1-6; 8 positions agree with TRBD1. The sequencing input was PBMCs. The clonotype was recovered from a woman aged 50 to 60 in good health and CMV-seropositive. CDR3 amino acids: CATSRVGTGASPLHF. DNA of the CDR3: TGTGCCACCAGCAGAGTTGGGACAGGCGCTTCACCCCTCCACTTT.